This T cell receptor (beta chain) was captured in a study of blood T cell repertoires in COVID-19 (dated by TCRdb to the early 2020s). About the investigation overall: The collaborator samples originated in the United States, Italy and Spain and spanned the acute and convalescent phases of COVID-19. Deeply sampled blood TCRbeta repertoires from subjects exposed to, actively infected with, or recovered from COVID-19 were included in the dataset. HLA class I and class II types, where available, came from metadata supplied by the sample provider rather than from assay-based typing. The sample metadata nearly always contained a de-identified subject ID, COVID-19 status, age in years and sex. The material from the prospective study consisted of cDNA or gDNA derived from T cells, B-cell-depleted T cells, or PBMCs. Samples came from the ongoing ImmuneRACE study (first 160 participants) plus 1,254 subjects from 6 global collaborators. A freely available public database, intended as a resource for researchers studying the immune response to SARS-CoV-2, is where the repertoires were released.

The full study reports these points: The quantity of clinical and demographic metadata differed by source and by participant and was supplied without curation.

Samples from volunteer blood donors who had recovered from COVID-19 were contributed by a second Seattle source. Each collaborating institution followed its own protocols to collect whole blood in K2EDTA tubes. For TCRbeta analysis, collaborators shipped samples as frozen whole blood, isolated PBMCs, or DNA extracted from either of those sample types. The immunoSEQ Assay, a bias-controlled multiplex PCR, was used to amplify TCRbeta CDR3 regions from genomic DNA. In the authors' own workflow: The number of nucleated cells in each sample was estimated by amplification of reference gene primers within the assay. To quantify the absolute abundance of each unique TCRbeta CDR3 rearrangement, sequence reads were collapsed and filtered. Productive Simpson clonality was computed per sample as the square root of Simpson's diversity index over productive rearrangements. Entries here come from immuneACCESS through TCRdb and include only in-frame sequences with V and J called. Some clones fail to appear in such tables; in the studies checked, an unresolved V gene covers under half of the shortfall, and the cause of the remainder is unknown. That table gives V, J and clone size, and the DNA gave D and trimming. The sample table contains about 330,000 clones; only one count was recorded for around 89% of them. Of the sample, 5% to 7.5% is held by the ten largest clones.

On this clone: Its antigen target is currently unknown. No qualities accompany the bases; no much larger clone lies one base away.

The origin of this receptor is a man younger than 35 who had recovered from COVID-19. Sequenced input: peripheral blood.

The DNA sequence is TGTGCCAGCAGTTACCCAGAAATGAACACTGAAGCTTTCTTT. Translated, this is CASSYPEMNTEAFF. The chain is assembled from TRBV6-6 and TRBJ1-1; no D gene call is confident. CDR1 and CDR2 are drawn from the germline V gene (reference sequence): MNHNY, SVGAGI. Trimming removed 2 bases from V and 0 bases from J, leaving 7 bases between the germline ends. The CDR3 covers 14 residues, taking in both the cysteine and the phenylalanine. Only the CDR3 part of the read is kept: 42 bases, read in frame from the first base.